This record covers a single T cell receptor (beta chain). Its antigen is still unknown. Base qualities are not provided; no much larger clone lies one nucleotide away. This sample was taken from a study of cytomegalovirus exposure and HLA in healthy donors (dated by TCRdb to about 2017). Looking at the study overall: In an earlier analysis of 587 of the donors, 276 Gb of sequence data and about 110 million unique TCR beta sequences from approximately 180 million T cells were reported. Alongside the repertoire data, information on donor age, sex, ethnicity and CMV serostatus was compiled. Rather than drawing on any new phenotypic data, the later analysis identified candidate immune exposures from TCR beta sequences and the way those sequences occurred across donors. An earlier analysis of around 580 of the donors used high-throughput TCR beta sequencing to judge whether each TCR beta V gene segment behaved as functional or pseudogenic. The T cell repertoires of under 750 subjects were profiled by immunosequencing and related to cytomegalovirus serostatus. Because of strong linkage in the cohort, roughly five DR-DQ haplotypes were treated as single units for association and clustering. Class I and class II HLA loci were covered by the typing at four-digit resolution. Besides the first cohort of roughly 640 subjects, a separate validation cohort made up of 120 or so different subjects was used. A later genetic analysis took genome-wide SNP genotypes for about 55% of the roughly 700 donors and used that subset as a discovery cohort. All discovery cohort repertoires had been generated on a single sequencing platform. To predict cytomegalovirus infection status, the study brought together high-throughput TCR immunosequencing, statistical association of individual TCRs with disease status, and machine learning. A later analysis re-analyzed previously published TCR beta repertoires from 650 to 800 donors and added high-resolution HLA genotyping to study TCR occurrence patterns. On average, around 240,000 unique TCR beta nucleotide sequences were sequenced per donor among 300 to 500 genotyped donors of the cohort, with roughly 18% of those sequences being non-productive. The study aimed to test whether cataloging public T cell receptors could reveal signatures of past pathogen exposure. Among the approximately 430 genotyped donors, around 79% belonged to the genetic ancestry cluster associated with self-reported Caucasian donors. The number of donors typed differed by locus, with about 629-630 for A, B, C, DRB1 and DQB1, over 500 for DQA1, 600 to 610 for DPA1, and some 440 for DPB1. About 300 gigabases of sequencing data and tens of millions of unique TCR sequences were included in an early release covering about 600 HLA-typed donors. Results and caveats for the whole study, not just this receptor: Several of the top co-occurrence clusters appeared to be linked to parvovirus B19, influenza, CMV and Epstein-Barr virus, according to a later analysis. A later analysis found that HLA-associated TCR beta chains were more clonally expanded and had lower generation probabilities than equally common non-associated chains. In both the original and validation cohorts, the classifier was reported to diagnose cytomegalovirus status with high specificity and sensitivity. Specific HLA alleles were associated with roughly 16,000 TCR beta sequences at a false discovery rate of 0.05 in a later analysis. In the study, 150 to 200 TCR beta chains were listed as associated with cytomegalovirus. When HLA alleles, especially DR and DQ, strongly co-occurred, attributing TCR associations to individual alleles was difficult. A further reported finding was that TCR beta sequences accurately predicted the HLA-A and HLA-B alleles for most subjects in the first cohort. Because some donors lacked HLA typing at each locus, the association tests relied only on the typed subset. For the cohort, immune exposure information was limited to CMV serostatus. In a later analysis, the rate of TCR association differed among HLA loci, with DRB1 alleles having the most associated TCRs and HLA-C alleles having the fewest. The earlier analysis of about 600 of the donors excluded some 15 rarely observed V segments, including chromosome 9 orphons, because counts were too low. Linkage disequilibrium might explain the correlated functional status among segregating V segments, but an unknown experimental factor could not be excluded. According to the authors, the approach could potentially be generalized to other disease states and immunological phenotypes. In an earlier analysis of 587 of the donors, most TCR beta V segments appeared in productive rearrangements about 90% or about 30% of the time, broadly matching IMGT annotations. The 87-base-pair reads could not distinguish some IMGT-functional V segments, including TRBV6-2 and TRBV6-3, so those segments were excluded. In a later genetic analysis, a missense DCLRE1C variant was associated with V-gene and J-gene trimming of TCR beta chains, and the association was replicated in an independent cohort. In a later genetic analysis, fewer N-insertions in productive TCRs were reported among donors in an Asian-associated ancestry cluster than the approximately 710-donor mean. Only TCR beta chains were sequenced in this cohort, and the absence of alpha or paired-chain data limited detectable features. A few of the identified cytomegalovirus-associated TCR beta chains were confirmed in vitro to be specific for cytomegalovirus antigens. A cluster of highly shared sequence variants was judged likely to represent a technical artifact of the sequencing pipeline. Roughly uniform sequencing depth across donors was assumed in presence/absence analyses, although this assumption may not hold. A later analysis found that most CMV-associated TCR beta chains appeared HLA-restricted, with HLA associations seemingly driven largely by CMV exposure. Across donors, most TCR sequences were observed very rarely, whereas some public TCRs were present in many individuals.

In total, approximately 700 healthy bone marrow donors made up the cohort. At the time of sampling, every cohort member was nominally healthy, though immune exposures that went unrecorded were likely present. The donor tested CMV seronegative, placing the donor among the 350 or so seronegative members of the cohort. Every donor gave a peripheral blood sample, and the peripheral blood mononuclear cells from that sample were used for TCR beta sequencing. Genomic DNA was extracted from the blood cell samples with the Qiagen DNeasy Blood Extraction Kit. Looking up the germline V gene yields CDR1 MGHDK and CDR2 SYGVNS. Trimming removed 4 bases from V and 3 bases from J, leaving 6 bases between the germline ends. The CDR3 spans 13 residues, from the cysteine through the phenylalanine. Only the CDR3 part of the read is kept: 39 bases, read in frame from the first base. The library was generated by the immunoSEQ multiplex PCR assay. For the multiplex PCR, a mixture combining 60 forward primers for TCR Vbeta segments and 13 reverse primers for TCR Jbeta segments was used. The CDR3 region of rearranged TCR beta genes was amplified from genomic DNA with a multiplex PCR assay. On the Illumina HiSeq System, the amplified TCR beta libraries were sequenced as 87-base-pair reads. The study's processing was this. In a later analysis, about 80 million unique TCR beta chains were counted across the 650 to 700 repertoires, and some 10 million of these chains were shared by at least two donors. A nearest-neighbor algorithm error-corrected the raw reads and collapsed the reads into unique sequences, merging closely related sequences to remove PCR and sequencing errors. Alignment of CDR3 sequences to IMGT reference sequences was used to assign V, D and J gene segments. For a sequence to be retained, at least a six-nucleotide match to both a V gene segment and a J gene segment was required. A rearrangement counted as productive if the CDR3 had no stop codons and remained in frame with V and J, and every other rearrangement counted as non-productive. CDR3 was defined by IMGT convention, running from the second conserved V-encoded cysteine to the conserved J-encoded phenylalanine. Sequences without an unambiguous match to a single V gene segment were excluded from the earlier analysis of a few hundred of the donors. An earlier analysis of several hundred of the donors called V segments functional above 56.7% productive rearrangements and segregating when the between-donor standard deviation exceeded 5%. A statistical classification framework was built for diagnosing cytomegalovirus status from the catalog of TCR beta chain sequences. In a later analysis, TCR nucleotide sequences were compared against IMGT/GENE-DB human TR gene sequences so that V and J genes could be assigned. A later analysis assigned CDR3 sequences and most-parsimonious VDJ recombination scenarios with the TCRdist pipeline. In a later analysis, each TCR beta chain was defined by its CDR3 amino acid sequence together with its V-gene family, and reads without a unique V-gene family were excluded. A later analysis removed over 500 highly shared, low-generation-probability nucleotide sequences to deal with suspected cross-contamination and a sequencing artifact. In a later analysis, a clonal expansion index for each public chain was calculated from normalized within-repertoire ranks of inferred template counts. Generation probabilities in a later analysis came from a VDJ recombination model fitted to out-of-frame rearrangements, and those results were checked against IGoR. In a later analysis, hypergeometric tests were used to score TCR-TCR, TCR-HLA and TCR-CMV co-occurrence, with a repertoire-size bias correction applied to TCR pairs. To estimate false discovery rates, a later analysis permuted the HLA or CMV assignments 20 times. In a later analysis, co-occurring TCRs were grouped with DBSCAN, and TCRdist sequence similarity was added when clustering was performed within HLA-allele-positive subsets. For co-occurrence clustering, repertoires with fewer than 30,000 or more than 120,000 public chains were excluded, along with a handful of repertoires with anomalous nucleotide sharing. What TCRdb holds here is the immuneACCESS table cut down to in-frame rearrangements. Part of the clones is not present; checked against another copy, under half of the missing clones reflect an unresolved V gene, and the others are unexplained. That table is the source of V, J and clone size, and D and trimming were worked out from the DNA. Counted in this sample were about 150,000 clones; approximately 86% of them appeared once. The top ten clonotypes cover over 1.5% of the sample.

Material for sequencing was PBMCs. The chain employs TRBV25-1 and TRBJ2-2; TRBD2 is possibly the D segment (5 matching bases). The origin of this receptor is a woman aged 18-29 years in good health and CMV-seronegative. The CDR3 is CASSADYTGELFF. The DNA sequence follows: TGTGCCAGCAGTGCGGACTACACCGGGGAGCTGTTTTTT.